This T cell receptor (beta chain) was identified in a study of brain T cells in children with intractable seizures. Study results and caveats: Only CDR3 sequence similarity suggested viral specificity, without known HCMV serostatus.

This CDR3 spans 12 amino acids. The data were produced by immunoSEQ multiplex PCR, yet TCRdb's version contains in-frame clones alone and is incomplete. The sample carries approximately 330,000 clones, over 90% recorded once. The time point here: blood from clinic visit 5 months post-surgery; TSC patient then seizure free. Regarding this clone: Its specificity is unknown.

The sequencing here drew on peripheral blood, taken approximately 5 months after surgery. The chain joins TRBV21-1 to TRBJ2-7; the D call in the table, TRBD1, was not verified against the DNA. TRBV21-1 is termed a pseudogene. This TCR was recovered from a boy less than two years old with tuberous sclerosis and intractable seizures. CDR3 DNA: TGTGCCAGCAGCAAACACTCCTACGAGCAGTACTTC. Protein sequence: CASSKHSYEQYF.